Below, 8 T cell receptor beta chains from the same sample are listed, as sequenced in a study of shared clonotypes between healthy human individuals. Produced via immunoSEQ multiplex PCR; TCRdb's table is partial and in-frame only. The repertoire consists of 2,100,000 or so clones, with about 94% occurring once and the leading ten covering roughly 0.13%. Sequencing input: naive CD4+ T cells sorted from blood. The sample's subset: CD45RA+ positively selected. Receptor source: a man between 18 and 35 years old in good health.

This clone appeared once. V gene TRBV10-1 combines with J gene TRBJ1-1; 8 bases are shared with TRBD1. The CDR3 sequence is 13 residues long. From germline, CDR1 is WNHNN and CDR2 SYGVQD (reference sequence). Losses at the gene ends were 7 bases for V and 3 bases for J; bases not matched to a gene: 4. The CDR3 DNA reads TGCGCCAGCACCGTGACAGGGGACACTGAAGCTTTCTTT. It specifies CASTVTGDTEAFF.

Written as DNA, the CDR3 is TGCGCCAGCAGCCAAGTAGGGGGGCTCTCTGAAAAACTGTTTTTT. Its translation is CASSQVGGLSEKLFF. The rearrangement joins TRBV4-1 to TRBJ1-4; weak D call: TRBD1 (6 bases). The CDR3 is 15 residues long. The V end lost 1 base, the J end lost 7 bases, and 13 bases lay between the germline ends. Germline CDR1 is MGHRA and CDR2 is YSYEKL.

The chain has TRBV6-1 and TRBJ2-1; the D is unclear. The CDR3 extends over 11 amino acids. CDR1 and CDR2 (germline): MNHNS, SASEGT. Trimming took off 4 bases at V and 9 bases at J, with 7 bases between the two ends. The CDR3 region is CASSGSSEQFF. The CDR3 DNA is TGTGCCAGCAGTGGGTCTAGTGAGCAGTTCTTC.

CDR3 loop: CASSPRTQSYGYTF. The DNA of the CDR3 is TGCGCCAGCAGCCCAAGGACCCAGTCCTATGGCTACACCTTC. The chain is built from TRBV5-1 and TRBJ1-2; D unclear. The CDR3 extends over 14 amino acids. Trimming pared 4 bases from V and 4 bases from J, leaving 14 bases between. Germline V lookup: CDR1 SGHRS, CDR2 YFSETQ.

The chain couples TRBV6-6 to TRBJ2-7, with D possibly matching TRBD1 (6 bases). Germline loops: CDR1 MNHNY, CDR2 SVGAGI (reference sequence). V lost 0 bases and J 2 bases, leaving 11 bases between the germline ends. The CDR3 consists of 15 residues. In DNA, the CDR3 is TGTGCCAGCAGTTACTCGAAACCAGGGGCCTACGAGCAGTACTTC. Translating gives CASSYSKPGAYEQYF.

V usage is TRBV11-2 and J usage is TRBJ1-2; no definite D call. CDR1 is SGHAT, CDR2 FQNNGV, per germline. Trimming pared 4 bases from V and 1 base from J, leaving 10 bases between. CDR3 length: 14 residues. This CDR3 reads CASSWAPINYGYTF. In DNA form, the CDR3 reads TGTGCCAGCAGCTGGGCCCCGATTAACTATGGCTACACCTTC. The variable domain in full, completed from reference TRBV11-2 and TRBJ1-2, reads EAGVAQSPRYKIIEKRQSVAFWCNPISGHATLYWYQQILGQGPKLLIQFQNNGVVDDSQLPKDRFSAERLKGVDSTLKIQPAKLEDSAVYLCASSWAPINYGYTFGSGTRLTVV.

The CDR3 DNA sequence: TGCGCCAGCAGCCGGATACCGGGCCAGGCTGTAGATGGCTACACCTTC. Protein sequence: CASSRIPGQAVDGYTF. V is TRBV4-1 and J is TRBJ1-2; no clear D gene. The germline gives CDR1 MGHRA, CDR2 YSYEKL. With 4 bases removed from V and 6 bases from J, the gap between germline ends came to 21 bases. CDR3 length: 16 residues.

The gene calls are TRBV29-1 and TRBJ1-4; the D is unclear. Trimming took 7 bases from V and 10 from J, leaving 19 bases between them. This CDR3 region has 13 residues. The V gene's germline CDR1 is SQVTM and CDR2 ANQGSEA. In DNA form, the CDR3 reads TGCAGCGCCTCAGAGGCTATTGACGGAAAACTGTTTTTT. This translates into CSASEAIDGKLFF.